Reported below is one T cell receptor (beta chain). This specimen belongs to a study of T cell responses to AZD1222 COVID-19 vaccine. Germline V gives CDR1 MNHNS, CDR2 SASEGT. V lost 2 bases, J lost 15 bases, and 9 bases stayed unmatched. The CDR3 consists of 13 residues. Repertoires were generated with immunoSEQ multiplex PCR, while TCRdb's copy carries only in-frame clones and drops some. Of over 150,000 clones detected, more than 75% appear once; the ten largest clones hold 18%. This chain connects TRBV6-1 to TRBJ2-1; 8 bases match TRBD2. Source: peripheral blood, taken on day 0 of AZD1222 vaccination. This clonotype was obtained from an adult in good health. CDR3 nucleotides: TGTGCCAGCAGTGAAAAAGCCGGGACTAGACGGTTCTTC. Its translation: CASSEKAGTRRFF.